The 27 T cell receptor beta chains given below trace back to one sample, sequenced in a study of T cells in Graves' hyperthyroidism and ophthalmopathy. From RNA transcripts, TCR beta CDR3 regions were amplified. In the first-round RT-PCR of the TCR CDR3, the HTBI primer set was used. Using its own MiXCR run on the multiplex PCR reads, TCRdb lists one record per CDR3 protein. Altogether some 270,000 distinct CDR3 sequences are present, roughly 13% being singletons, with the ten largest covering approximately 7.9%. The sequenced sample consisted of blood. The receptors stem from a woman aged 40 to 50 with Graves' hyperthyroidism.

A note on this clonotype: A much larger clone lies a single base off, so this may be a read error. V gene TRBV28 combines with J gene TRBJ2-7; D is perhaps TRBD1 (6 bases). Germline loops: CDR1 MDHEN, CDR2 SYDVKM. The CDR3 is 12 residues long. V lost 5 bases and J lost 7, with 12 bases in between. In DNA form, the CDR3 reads TGTGCCAGCAGTCTCAGGGGTCGAGAGCAGTACTTC. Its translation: CASSLRGREQYF.

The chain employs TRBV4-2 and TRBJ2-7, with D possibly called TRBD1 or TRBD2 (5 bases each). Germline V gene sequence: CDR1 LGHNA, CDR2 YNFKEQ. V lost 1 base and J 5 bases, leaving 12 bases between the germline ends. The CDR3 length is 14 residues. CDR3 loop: CASSQVGDGDEQYF. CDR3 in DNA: TGTGCCAGCAGCCAAGTAGGGGACGGCGACGAGCAGTACTTC.

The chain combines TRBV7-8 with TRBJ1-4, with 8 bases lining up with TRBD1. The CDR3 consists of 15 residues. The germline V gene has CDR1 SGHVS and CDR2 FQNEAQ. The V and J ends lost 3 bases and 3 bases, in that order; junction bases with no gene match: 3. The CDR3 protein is CASSLQGAANEKLFF. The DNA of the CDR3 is TGTGCCAGCAGCTTGCAGGGGGCAGCTAATGAAAAACTGTTTTTT.

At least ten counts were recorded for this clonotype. The DNA of the CDR3 is TGTGCCAGCAGGAATAGCGGCACAGATACGCAGTATTTT. Residues: CASRNSGTDTQYF. This chain links TRBV12-3 or TRBV12-4 with TRBJ2-3; D possibly corresponds to TRBD2 (5 bases). V dropped 6 bases and J dropped 1 base, with 8 bases sitting between them. The CDR3 is 13 amino acids.

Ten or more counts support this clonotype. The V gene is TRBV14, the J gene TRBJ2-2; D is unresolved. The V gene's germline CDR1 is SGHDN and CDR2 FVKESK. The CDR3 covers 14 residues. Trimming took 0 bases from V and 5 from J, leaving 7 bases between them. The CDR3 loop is CASSQDRATGELFF. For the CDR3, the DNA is TGTGCCAGCAGCCAAGATCGTGCGACCGGGGAGCTGTTTTTT. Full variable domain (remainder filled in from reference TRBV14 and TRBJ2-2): EAGVTQFPSHSVIEKGQTVTLRCDPISGHDNLYWYRRVMGKEIKFLLHFVKESKQDESGMPNNRFLAERTGGTYSTLKVQPAELEDSGVYFCASSQDRATGELFFGEGSRLTVL.

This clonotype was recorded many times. CDR3 coding DNA: TGTGCCAGCAGTTCTCCTAGCGGCAGCACAGATACGCAGTATTTT. Translated, it gives CASSSPSGSTDTQYF. The chain couples TRBV6-1 to TRBJ2-3; 7 positions match TRBD2. Per the germline V gene, CDR1 is MNHNS and CDR2 is SASEGT. CDR3 length equals 15 residues. V lost 5 bases, J lost 0 bases, and 5 bases stayed unmatched.

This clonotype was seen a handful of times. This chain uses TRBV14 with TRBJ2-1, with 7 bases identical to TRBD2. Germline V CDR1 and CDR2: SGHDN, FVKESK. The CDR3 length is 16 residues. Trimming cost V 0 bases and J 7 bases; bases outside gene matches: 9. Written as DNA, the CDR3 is TGTGCCAGCAGCCAAGAGTTGGGGCGGGAGAGAAATGAGCAGTTCTTC. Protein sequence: CASSQELGRERNEQFF. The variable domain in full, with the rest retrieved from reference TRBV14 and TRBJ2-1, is EAGVTQFPSHSVIEKGQTVTLRCDPISGHDNLYWYRRVMGKEIKFLLHFVKESKQDESGMPNNRFLAERTGGTYSTLKVQPAELEDSGVYFCASSQELGRERNEQFFGPGTRLTVL.

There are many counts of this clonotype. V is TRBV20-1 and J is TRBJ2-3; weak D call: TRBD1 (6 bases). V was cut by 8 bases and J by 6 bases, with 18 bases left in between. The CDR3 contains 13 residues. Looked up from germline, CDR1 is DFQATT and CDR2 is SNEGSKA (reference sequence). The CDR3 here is CSTPQGGSDTQYF. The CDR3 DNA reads TGCAGTACTCCACAGGGCGGTTCGGATACGCAGTATTTT.

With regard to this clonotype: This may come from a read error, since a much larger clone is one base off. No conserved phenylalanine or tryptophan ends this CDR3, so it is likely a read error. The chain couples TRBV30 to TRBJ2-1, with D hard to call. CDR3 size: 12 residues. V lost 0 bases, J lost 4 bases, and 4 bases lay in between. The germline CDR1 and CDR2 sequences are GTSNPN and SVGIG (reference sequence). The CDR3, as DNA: TGTGCCTGGAGTGTACTGTACAATGAGCAGTTCCTC. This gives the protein CAWSVLYNEQFL.

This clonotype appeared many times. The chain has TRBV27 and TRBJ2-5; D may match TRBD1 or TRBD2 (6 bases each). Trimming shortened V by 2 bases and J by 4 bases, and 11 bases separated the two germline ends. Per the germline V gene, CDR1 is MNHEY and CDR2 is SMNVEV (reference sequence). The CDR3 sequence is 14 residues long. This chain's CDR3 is CASSLMGGSETQYF. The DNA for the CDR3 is TGTGCCAGCAGTTTAATGGGGGGCTCAGAGACCCAGTACTTC.

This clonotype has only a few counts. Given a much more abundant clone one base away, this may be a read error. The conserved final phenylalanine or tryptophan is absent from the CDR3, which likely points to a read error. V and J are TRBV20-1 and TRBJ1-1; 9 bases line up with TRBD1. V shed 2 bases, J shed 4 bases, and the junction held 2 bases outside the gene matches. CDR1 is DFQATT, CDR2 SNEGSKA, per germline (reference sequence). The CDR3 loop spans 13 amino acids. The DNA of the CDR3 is TGCAGTGCTAGATCGACAGGGGGCACTGAAGCTTTCCTT. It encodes CSARSTGGTEAFL.

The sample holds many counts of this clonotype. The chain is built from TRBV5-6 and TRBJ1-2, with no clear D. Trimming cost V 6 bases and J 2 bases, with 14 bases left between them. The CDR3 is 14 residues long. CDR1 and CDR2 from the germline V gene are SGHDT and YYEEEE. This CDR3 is CASTLSTANYGYTF. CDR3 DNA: TGTGCCAGCACCCTATCCACAGCCAACTATGGCTACACCTTC.

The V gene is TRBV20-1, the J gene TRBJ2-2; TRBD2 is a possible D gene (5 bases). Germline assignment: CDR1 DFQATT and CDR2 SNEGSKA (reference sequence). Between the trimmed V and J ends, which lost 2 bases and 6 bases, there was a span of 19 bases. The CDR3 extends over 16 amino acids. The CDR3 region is CSARLLETLSPGELFF. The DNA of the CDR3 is TGCAGTGCTAGACTACTAGAAACATTAAGTCCCGGGGAGCTGTTTTTT.

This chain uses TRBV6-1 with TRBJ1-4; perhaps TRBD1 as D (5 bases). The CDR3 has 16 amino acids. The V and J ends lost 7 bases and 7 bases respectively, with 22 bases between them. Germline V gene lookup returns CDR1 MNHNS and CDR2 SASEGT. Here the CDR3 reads CASNLLGGGVGEKLFF. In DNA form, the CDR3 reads TGTGCCAGCAATCTCTTGGGGGGTGGTGTTGGTGAAAAACTGTTTTTT.

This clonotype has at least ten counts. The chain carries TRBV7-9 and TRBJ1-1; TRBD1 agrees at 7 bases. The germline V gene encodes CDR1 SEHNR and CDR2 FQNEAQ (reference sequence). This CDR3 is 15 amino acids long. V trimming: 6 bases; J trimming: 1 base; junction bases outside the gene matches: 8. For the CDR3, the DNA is TGTGCCAGCAGAAACAGGGGCCTAGAGAACACTGAAGCTTTCTTT. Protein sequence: CASRNRGLENTEAFF.

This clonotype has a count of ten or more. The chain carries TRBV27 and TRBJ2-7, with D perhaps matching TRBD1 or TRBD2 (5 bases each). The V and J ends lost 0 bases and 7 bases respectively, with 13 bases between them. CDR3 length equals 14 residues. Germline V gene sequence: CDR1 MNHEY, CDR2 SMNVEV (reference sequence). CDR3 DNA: TGTGCCAGCAGTTTATCGCGCCGGGACGAAGAGCAGTACTTC. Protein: CASSLSRRDEEQYF.

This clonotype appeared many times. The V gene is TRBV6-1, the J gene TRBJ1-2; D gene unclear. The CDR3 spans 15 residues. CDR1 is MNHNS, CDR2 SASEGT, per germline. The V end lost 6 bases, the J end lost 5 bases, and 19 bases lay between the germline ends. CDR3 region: CASRGSLEGSYGYTF. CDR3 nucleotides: TGTGCCAGCAGAGGTAGCTTGGAGGGATCGTATGGCTACACCTTC.

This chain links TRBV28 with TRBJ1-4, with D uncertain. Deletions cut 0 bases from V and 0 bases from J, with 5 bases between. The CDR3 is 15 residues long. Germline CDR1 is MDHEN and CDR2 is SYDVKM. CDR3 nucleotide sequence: TGTGCCAGCAGTTTATGGAGTGCAACTAATGAAAAACTGTTTTTT. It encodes CASSLWSATNEKLFF. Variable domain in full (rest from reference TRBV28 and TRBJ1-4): DVKVTQSSRYLVKRTGEKVFLECVQDMDHENMFWYRQDPGLGLRLIYFSYDVKMKEKGDIPEGYSVSREKKERFSLILESASTNQTSMYLCASSLWSATNEKLFFGSGTQLSVL.

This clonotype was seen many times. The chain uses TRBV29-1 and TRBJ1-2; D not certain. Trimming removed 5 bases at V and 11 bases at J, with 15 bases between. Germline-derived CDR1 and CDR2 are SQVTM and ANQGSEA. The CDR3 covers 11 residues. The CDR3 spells CSVLEGGGYTF. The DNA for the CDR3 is TGCAGCGTTTTAGAGGGTGGAGGGTACACCTTC.

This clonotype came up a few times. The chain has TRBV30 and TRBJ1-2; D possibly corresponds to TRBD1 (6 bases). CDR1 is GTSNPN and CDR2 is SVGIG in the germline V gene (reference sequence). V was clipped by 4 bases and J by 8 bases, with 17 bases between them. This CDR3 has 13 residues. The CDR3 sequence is CAWTPGGRGGYTF. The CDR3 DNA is TGTGCCTGGACCCCGGGGGGGCGAGGGGGCTACACCTTC. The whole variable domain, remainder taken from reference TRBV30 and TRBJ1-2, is SQTIHQWPATLVQPVGSPLSLECTVEGTSNPNLYWYRQAAGRGLQLLFYSVGIGQISSEVPQNLSASRPQDRQFILSSKKLLLSDSGFYLCAWTPGGRGGYTFGSGTRLTVV.

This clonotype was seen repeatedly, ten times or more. The CDR3 DNA reads TGTGCCAGCAGCTCCCGGACTAGCGAAGATACGCAGTATTTT. Protein product: CASSSRTSEDTQYF. The J gene is TRBJ2-3, the V gene TRBV11-2; TRBD2 matches at 9 bases. The germline gives CDR1 SGHAT, CDR2 FQNNGV. The junction had 4 bases not matched to a gene; V was cut back by 4 bases and J by 5 bases. CDR3 length equals 14 residues.

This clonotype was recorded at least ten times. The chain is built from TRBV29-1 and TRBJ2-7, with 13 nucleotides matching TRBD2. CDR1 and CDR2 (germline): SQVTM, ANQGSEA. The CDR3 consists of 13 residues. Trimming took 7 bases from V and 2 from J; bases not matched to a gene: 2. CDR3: CSAGLAGAYEQYF. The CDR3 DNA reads TGCAGCGCCGGACTAGCGGGAGCCTACGAGCAGTACTTC.

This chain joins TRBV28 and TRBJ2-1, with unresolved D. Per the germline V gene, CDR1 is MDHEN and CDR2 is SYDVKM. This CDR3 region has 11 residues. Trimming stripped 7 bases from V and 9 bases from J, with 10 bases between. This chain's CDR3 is CASKSPSEQFF. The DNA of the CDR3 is TGTGCCAGCAAAAGCCCCAGTGAGCAGTTCTTC.

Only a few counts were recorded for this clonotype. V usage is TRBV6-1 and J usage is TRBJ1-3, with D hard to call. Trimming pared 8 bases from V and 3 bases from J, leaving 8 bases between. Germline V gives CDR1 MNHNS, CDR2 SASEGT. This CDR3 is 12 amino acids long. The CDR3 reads CASVSGGNTIYF. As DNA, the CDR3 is TGTGCCAGCGTGTCGGGTGGAAACACCATATATTTT.

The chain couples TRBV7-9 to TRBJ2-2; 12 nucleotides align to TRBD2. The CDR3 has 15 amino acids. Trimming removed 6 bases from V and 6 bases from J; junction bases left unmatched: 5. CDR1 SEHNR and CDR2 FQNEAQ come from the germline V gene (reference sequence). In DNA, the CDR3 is TGTGCCAGCAGTCCGACTAGCGGGAGCGCCGGGGAGCTGTTTTTT. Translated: CASSPTSGSAGELFF.

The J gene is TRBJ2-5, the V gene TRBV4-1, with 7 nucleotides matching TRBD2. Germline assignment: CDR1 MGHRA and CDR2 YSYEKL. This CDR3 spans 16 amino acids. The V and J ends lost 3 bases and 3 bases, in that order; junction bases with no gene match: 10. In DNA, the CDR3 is TGCGCCAGCAGCCATTCCATCGGGGGAGGGGAAGAGACCCAGTACTTC. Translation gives CASSHSIGGGEETQYF.

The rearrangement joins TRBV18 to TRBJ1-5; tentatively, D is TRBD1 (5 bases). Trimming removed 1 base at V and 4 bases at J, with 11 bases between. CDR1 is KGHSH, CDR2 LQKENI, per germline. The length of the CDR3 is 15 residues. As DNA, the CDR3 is TGTGCCAGCTCACCACAAGACGGGGCAAATCAGCCCCAGCATTTT. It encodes CASSPQDGANQPQHF.